This T cell receptor beta chain came from a study of cytomegalovirus exposure and HLA in healthy donors. Whole-study findings and limits: Among CMV-associated TCR beta chains, most appeared HLA-restricted in a later analysis. Reports credit the classifier with highly specific, highly sensitive diagnosis of cytomegalovirus status.

Nominal health characterized the donors when sampled, though unrecorded immune exposures were likely. This clone was recorded a few times. The target antigen is unknown. Primers included in the PCR were 60 Vbeta and 13 Jbeta primers. Clones were read by immunoSEQ multiplex PCR, and TCRdb kept only the in-frame ones, dropping some. This repertoire shows 150,000 or so clones, 75% to 90% found once; its top ten account for roughly 10%. This CDR3 has 15 residues. Looked up from germline, CDR1 is LGHNA and CDR2 is YSLEER. V was trimmed by 4 bases and J by 1 base, leaving 13 bases between them. This clonotype originated in a man between 18 and 35 years old in good health and CMV-seropositive. The material sequenced was PBMCs. The V call is TRBV4-3, the J call TRBJ1-1; D perhaps matches TRBD1 (6 bases). CDR3 region: CASSPTGDGNTEAFF. CDR3 bases: TGCGCCAGCAGCCCGACAGGCGATGGGAACACTGAAGCTTTCTTT.